This T cell receptor beta chain originates from a study of cytomegalovirus exposure and HLA in healthy donors. Study findings and constraints: Using a false discovery rate of 0.05, a later analysis showed that approximately 16,000 TCR beta sequences were associated with HLA alleles.

PCR was performed using 60 Vbeta and 13 Jbeta primers. Sequenced by immunoSEQ multiplex PCR; TCRdb stores in-frame clones only, minus some. There are some 150,000 clones in the sample; 70% occur only once, and 2.1% lies in the top ten. Concerning this clone itself: Its antigen is as yet unknown.

The CDR3 runs to 15 residues. V lost 5 bases to trimming and J lost 6 bases; unmatched junction nucleotides: 3. Germline CDR1 reads SGHAT; CDR2 reads FQNNGV. The sample comprised PBMCs. The sequence came from an older woman in good health and CMV-seropositive. J is TRBJ2-1 and V is TRBV11-2, with TRBD2 identical over 14 bases. CDR3 bases: TGTGCCAGCAGCCGGGGGACTAGCGGGGGCAATGAGCAGTTCTTC. Translated, it gives CASSRGTSGGNEQFF.